This is a list of T cell receptor beta chains from one sample in a study of regulatory T cells in long-lasting Graves disease. Each CDR3 protein is one row after TCRdb ran MiXCR on the multiplex PCR reads. Of 400,000 to 500,000 distinct CDR3 sequences in the sample, 14% to 15% were seen once. This same sample was also taken into another study, of T cells in Graves' hyperthyroidism and ophthalmopathy.

The sequences come from peripheral blood mononuclear cells (PBMCs), collected at new diagnosis, from a patient treated with antithyroid drugs. The receptors were gathered from a woman in her forties with Graves disease. Both conserved end residues are part of each CDR3. A D gene is named only where the DNA matches it firmly. Clone size is not always given. Where it is, it says once, few, many or a class for expanded clones.

>TRBV7-6|NA|TRBJ2-2|NA
TGTGCCAGCAGCACTAGCTCTGGGGAGCTGTTTTTT
CASSTSSGELFF
>TRBV7-2|many|TRBJ2-1|NA
TGTGCCAGCAGCCGCTCGCAACTCTATGAGCAGTTCTTC
CASSRSQLYEQFF
>TRBV19|many|TRBJ2-6|TRBD1
TGTGCCAGTAGGAACCTCGGACAGGGTATGGCTGGGGCCAACGTCCTGACTTTC
CASRNLGQGMAGANVLTF
>TRBV28|NA|TRBJ2-5|TRBD1
TGTGCCAGCAGCCCGGGACAGGGGGCCGGAGAGACCCAGTACTTC
CASSPGQGAGETQYF
>TRBV18|NA|TRBJ1-2|NA
TGTGCCAGCTCAGGATTAGGATCTAACTATGGCTACACCTTC
CASSGLGSNYGYTF
>TRBV24-1|NA|TRBJ1-1|NA
TGTGCCACCAGTTCGAAGGGCTTGAACACTGAAGCTTTCTTT
CATSSKGLNTEAFF
>TRBV7-2|NA|TRBJ2-4|NA
TGTGCCAGCAGCTTAGATTTGGGAGTGGGGCTAGCCAAAAACATTCAGTACTTC
CASSLDLGVGLAKNIQYF
>TRBV12-3/TRBV12-4|many|TRBJ1-1|NA
TGTGCCAGCAGCTCCCCGGGGGGATCTGAAGCTTTCTTT
CASSSPGGSEAFF
>TRBV5-1|NA|TRBJ2-5|NA
TGCGCCAGGCAGGGGTGGGAGGCCCAGTACTTC
CARQGWEAQYF
>TRBV7-9|once|TRBJ1-3|TRBD1
TGTGCCAGCAGCATTTATCCGGGACAGGGAGGATCAGGAAACACCATATATTTT
CASSIYPGQGGSGNTIYF
>TRBV30|many|TRBJ2-1|TRBD2
TGTGCCTGGAGTGTTATGGCGGGAGTGGACAATGAGCAGTTCTTC
CAWSVMAGVDNEQFF
>TRBV5-1|NA|TRBJ2-2|TRBD2
TGCGCCAGCAGCTTGGAACCCACTAGCGGGAGAAATACCGGGGAGCTGTTTTTT
CASSLEPTSGRNTGELFF
>TRBV28|many|TRBJ1-5|NA
TGTGCCAGCAGCCTGACGAGGCGTGTTGATCAGCCCCAGCATTTT
CASSLTRRVDQPQHF
>TRBV20-1|NA|TRBJ2-1|TRBD2
TGCAGTGCTAGAATACCTGGCGGGAGGTCACTCGCCTACAATGAGCAGTTCTTC
CSARIPGGRSLAYNEQFF
>TRBV10-3|many|TRBJ2-7|TRBD1
TGTGCCATCGGCGGGACAGGGAGCTACGAGCAGTACTTC
CAIGGTGSYEQYF
>TRBV3-1|many|TRBJ2-2|TRBD1
TGTGCCAGCAGCCAGCAACCGGGACAGGGAACCGGGGAGCTGTTTTTT
CASSQQPGQGTGELFF
>TRBV9|many|TRBJ2-5|NA
TGTGCCAGCAGTACCCTCGGGGGAGGCTCCAGGGGAGAGACCCAGTACTTC
CASSTLGGGSRGETQYF
>TRBV6-5|many|TRBJ1-5|TRBD1
TGTGCCAGCAGTTACGTGGGACAGGCCGATCGGATTAATCAGCCCCAGCATTTT
CASSYVGQADRINQPQHF
>TRBV4-2|NA|TRBJ1-2|NA
TGTGCCAGCAGCGTTGGAGGGAAAGGCTACACCTTC
CASSVGGKGYTF
>TRBV7-6|NA|TRBJ2-2|NA
TGTGCCAGTAGCTGGACAGCGGAACCGAACACCGGGGAGCGGTTTTTT
CASSWTAEPNTGERFF
>TRBV18|many|TRBJ2-1|NA
TGTGCCAGCTCACCTGGAGGGGCTAACAATGAGCAGTTCTTC
CASSPGGANNEQFF
>TRBV20-1|few|TRBJ2-7|NA
TGCAGTGCTAGAAGGGGAGGGGGCGGCTACGAGCAGTACTTC
CSARRGGGGYEQYF
>TRBV30|many|TRBJ2-7|NA
TGTGCCTGGACGAGGGGCAGCTACGAGCAGTACTTC
CAWTRGSYEQYF
>TRBV18|few|TRBJ1-2|TRBD1
TGTGCCAGCTCACCACTTGGACAGGGGCCCAACTATGGCTACACCTTC
CASSPLGQGPNYGYTF
>TRBV29-1|few|TRBJ2-1|NA
TGCAGCGTTGTTGGACAGGAGCAGTTCTTC
CSVVGQEQFF
>TRBV30|many|TRBJ1-1|NA
TGTGCCTGGAGTGTACAACTGGTGTCGGCTTTCTTT
CAWSVQLVSAFF
>TRBV27|many|TRBJ1-6|NA
TGTGCCAGCAGTTTTAAGGGTAGTGGATCACCCCTCCACTTT
CASSFKGSGSPLHF
>TRBV11-3|many|TRBJ2-1|NA
TGTGCCAGCAGGGAAGGGGCAGGTACCTACAATGAGCAGTTCTTC
CASREGAGTYNEQFF
>TRBV28|many|TRBJ2-7|TRBD1
TGTGCCAGCAGCCCTCGGACAGGGAGGTACTTC
CASSPRTGRYF
>TRBV11-3|many|TRBJ2-7|NA
TGTGCCAGCAGCCTCAGGGGGGTCTACGAGCAGTACTTC
CASSLRGVYEQYF
>TRBV29-1|once|TRBJ1-3|NA
TGCAGCCCGCGCCCCGGGACACCGCGGAACACCATATATTTT
CSPRPGTPRNTIYF
>TRBV28|many|TRBJ2-1|TRBD2
TGTGCCAGCAGTTGGTCTAGCGGGAGCGATGAGCAGTTCTTC
CASSWSSGSDEQFF
>TRBV7-8|few|TRBJ1-5|NA
TGTGCCAGCAGCCCCCTCCCGCGAAATAGCAATCAGCCCCAGCATTTT
CASSPLPRNSNQPQHF
>TRBV30|many|TRBJ2-7|NA
TGTGCCTGGAGTGTACAAGGAGACGAGCAGTACTTC
CAWSVQGDEQYF
>TRBV20-1|NA|TRBJ2-7|NA
TGCAGTGCCCAAAGAGCCTACGAGCAGTACTTC
CSAQRAYEQYF
>TRBV29-1|NA|TRBJ2-2|NA
TGCAGCGTTGAATTGTGGAACACCGGGGAGCTGTTTTTT
CSVELWNTGELFF
>TRBV6-5|few|TRBJ1-4|NA
TGTGCCAGCAGTTACGAACAGGCCTCGTTCGAGAAACTGTTTTTT
CASSYEQASFEKLFF
>TRBV2|many|TRBJ1-1|TRBD1
TGTGCCAGCGGGACAGCGACGGACACTGAAGCTTTCTTT
CASGTATDTEAFF
>TRBV28|NA|TRBJ2-7|TRBD1
TGTGCCAGCATTCCGGGACAGGCCAACTACGAGCAGTACTTC
CASIPGQANYEQYF
>TRBV10-1|many|TRBJ2-2|NA
TGCGCCAGCAGTGAGTCGGCTCGGTTTTCCCCCCCGGCCGGGGAGCTGTTTTTT
CASSESARFSPPAGELFF
>TRBV12-3/TRBV12-4|many|TRBJ1-4|NA
TGTGCCAGCAGCTCACCGGGAAGATGGGATGAAAAACTGTTTTTT
CASSSPGRWDEKLFF
>TRBV28|many|TRBJ2-3|NA
TGTGCCAGCAGTCCCGACAGGAACACAGATACGCAGTATTTT
CASSPDRNTDTQYF